These 18 T cell receptor beta chains came from one sample sequenced in a study of blood T cell repertoires in COVID-19. Measured with immunoSEQ multiplex PCR; TCRdb has only the in-frame clones, and not every one. The table records roughly 67,000 clones, roughly nine tenths of them present only once. The specimen was peripheral blood. Source of these receptors: a man aged 45 to 65 with active COVID-19.

This chain joins TRBV18 and TRBJ1-1; D ambiguous. Trimming took 5 bases from V and 5 from J, leaving 12 bases between them. From germline, CDR1 is KGHSH and CDR2 LQKENI. CDR3 size: 13 residues. CDR3 DNA: TGTGCCAGCTCAACTCGGGGTGGGACTGAAGCTTTCTTT. Residues: CASSTRGGTEAFF.

The chain employs TRBV6-5 and TRBJ1-1; D remains ambiguous. The germline V gene has CDR1 MNHEY and CDR2 SVGAGI. This CDR3 spans 11 amino acids. The V and J ends lost 7 bases and 0 bases respectively, with 3 bases between them. CDR3 nucleotide sequence: TGTGCCAGCACAATGAACACTGAAGCTTTCTTT. Translation gives CASTMNTEAFF.

The chain uses TRBV10-3 and TRBJ2-3; perhaps TRBD1 as D (6 bases). Germline assignment: CDR1 ENHRY and CDR2 SYGVKD. The V end lost 8 bases, the J end lost 0 bases, and 9 bases lay between the germline ends. The CDR3 is 13 residues long. This chain's CDR3 is CAIRTVSTDTQYF. The CDR3 nucleotides read TGTGCCATCCGGACAGTTAGCACAGATACGCAGTATTTT.

This clone has only one observation. The CDR3 spells CSAGQGQTSGNTIYF. The CDR3 bases are TGCAGCGCCGGACAGGGGCAAACTTCTGGAAACACCATATATTTT. The chain combines TRBV29-1 with TRBJ1-3; 9 bases map to TRBD1. CDR3 length equals 15 residues. The germline V gene has CDR1 SQVTM and CDR2 ANQGSEA. J gave up 1 base and V 7 bases, and 8 bases lay outside the gene matches.

The chain couples TRBV19 to TRBJ2-6; a weak D match, TRBD2 (5 bases). The V and J ends lost 8 bases and 2 bases respectively, with 19 bases between them. CDR3 size: 17 residues. CDR1 and CDR2 from the germline V gene are LNHDA and SQIVND (reference sequence). CDR3 in DNA: TGTGCCAGTGGGAGCCGCCGACCTCTTGCTGGGGCCAACGTCCTGACTTTC. Translating it yields CASGSRRPLAGANVLTF.

The chain combines TRBV6-5 with TRBJ2-7, with 10 nucleotides matching TRBD2. Germline V gives CDR1 MNHEY, CDR2 SVGAGI. The CDR3 has 14 amino acids. V lost 6 bases, J lost 3 bases, and 5 bases stayed unmatched. CDR3 bases: TGTGCCAGCAGGCCGGGACTAGCGAACTACGAGCAGTACTTC. This gives the protein CASRPGLANYEQYF.

The V and J genes are TRBV10-3 and TRBJ1-2; D uncertain. Germline lookup yields CDR1 ENHRY and CDR2 SYGVKD. V was pared by 8 bases and J by 9 bases, with 16 bases between. The CDR3 runs 12 residues. The CDR3 protein is CAIGEGLWSYTF. CDR3 DNA: TGTGCCATCGGGGAGGGCCTCTGGAGCTACACCTTC.

V is TRBV9 and J is TRBJ1-5; TRBD1 matches at 7 bases. V was clipped by 1 base and J by 7 bases; unmatched bases: 8. The germline V gene has CDR1 SGDLS and CDR2 YYNGEE. This CDR3 is 15 amino acids long. The CDR3 loop reads CASSVTDRAGQPQHF. The CDR3 coding sequence is TGTGCCAGCAGCGTAACCGACAGGGCTGGGCAGCCCCAGCATTTT.

The chain employs TRBV25-1 and TRBJ1-3; TRBD1 agrees at 8 bases. The V gene's germline CDR1 is MGHDK and CDR2 SYGVNS. The CDR3 has 17 residues. V shed 3 bases, J shed 0 bases, and the junction held 7 bases outside the gene matches. CDR3 sequence (DNA): TGTGCCAGCAGTGATGACAGGGGAAAAGTCTCTGGAAACACCATATATTTT. The encoded protein is CASSDDRGKVSGNTIYF.

The rearrangement joins TRBV6-5 to TRBJ1-1, with D perhaps TRBD1 (5 bases). The CDR3 extends over 13 amino acids. Germline CDR1 MNHEY, CDR2 SVGAGI. V was trimmed by 2 bases and J by 11 bases, leaving 15 bases between them. CDR3 DNA sequence: TGTGCCAGCAGTTACGGGGCTGGGCGAATGGCTTTCTTT. Translated, it gives CASSYGAGRMAFF.

V is TRBV5-4 and J is TRBJ2-1, with D possibly TRBD2 on 7 matching bases. This CDR3 is built from 16 residues. V gave up 2 bases and J gave up 8 bases, with 20 bases separating them. In germline, CDR1 is SGHNT, CDR2 YYREEE (reference sequence). The CDR3 sequence: CASSFLFLGGRDEQFF. DNA for the CDR3: TGTGCCAGCAGCTTTTTATTTCTGGGGGGGCGGGATGAGCAGTTCTTC.

In DNA, the CDR3 is TGTGCCAGCGGGGAGACTAGCGGGAGTTATGTCTACGAGCAGTACTTC. Protein: CASGETSGSYVYEQYF. This chain links TRBV5-6 with TRBJ2-7; 12 bases map to TRBD2. CDR3 length: 16 residues. The germline CDR1 and CDR2 sequences are SGHDT and YYEEEE. V trimming: 7 bases; J trimming: 3 bases; junction bases outside the gene matches: 11.

Comment on this clone: The sample has other DNA sequences that encode this CDR3 too. The rearrangement joins TRBV4-3 to TRBJ2-3; D remains unclear. The germline CDR1 and CDR2 sequences are LGHNA and YSLEER. Trimming stripped 4 bases from V and 2 bases from J, with 7 bases between. The CDR3 consists of 13 residues. This CDR3 reads CASSLLLTDTQYF. In nucleotides, the CDR3 is TGCGCCAGCAGCCTTCTACTCACAGATACGCAGTATTTT.

The chain is built from TRBV12-3 or TRBV12-4 and TRBJ2-5; D is perhaps TRBD1 (6 bases). V lost 7 bases to trimming and J lost 2 bases, with 11 bases between them. There are 13 residues in the CDR3. The CDR3 DNA follows: TGTGCCAGCAACCAGGGGAATCAAGAGACCCAGTACTTC. Its translation: CASNQGNQETQYF.

The chain has TRBV9 and TRBJ2-3; 10 nucleotides match TRBD1. The V segment lost 0 bases and the J segment 4 bases; nucleotides outside the gene matches: 11. The CDR3 sequence is 18 residues long. Germline lookup yields CDR1 SGDLS and CDR2 YYNGEE. The CDR3 sequence: CASSVAQGTGVAPDTQYF. In DNA form, the CDR3 reads TGTGCCAGCAGCGTAGCTCAGGGGACAGGGGTGGCCCCAGATACGCAGTATTTT. The full variable domain, with the rest looked up from reference TRBV9 and TRBJ2-3, is DSGVTQTPKHLITATGQRVTLRCSPRSGDLSVYWYQQSLDQGLQFLIQYYNGEERAKGNILERFSAQQFPDLHSELNLSSLELGDSALYFCASSVAQGTGVAPDTQYFGPGTRLTVL.

This clone has just one count. The chain joins TRBV5-6 to TRBJ2-5; a possible D gene is TRBD2 (6 bases). Trimming cost V 0 bases and J 2 bases, with 11 bases left between them. CDR3 size: 15 residues. Germline CDR1 SGHDT, CDR2 YYEEEE. The CDR3 reads CASSLVAGSQETQYF. As DNA, the CDR3 is TGTGCCAGCAGCTTGGTTGCGGGGAGTCAAGAGACCCAGTACTTC.

This clone appeared a single time. The chain carries TRBV30 and TRBJ2-7; TRBD1 might be the D (6 bases). CDR3 length: 13 residues. Germline V lookup: CDR1 GTSNPN, CDR2 SVGIG (reference sequence). Trimming stripped 0 bases from V and 3 bases from J, with 9 bases between. In nucleotides, the CDR3 is TGTGCCTGGAGTGTAGGCAGGGGCTACGAGCAGTACTTC. Translation gives CAWSVGRGYEQYF.

The gene calls are TRBV7-2 and TRBJ2-5, with TRBD2 matching over 9 bases. Germline V lookup: CDR1 SGHTA, CDR2 FQGNSA. The J segment lost 1 base and the V segment lost 4 bases, leaving 7 bases of the junction unmatched. This CDR3 is 16 amino acids long. CDR3 in amino acids: CASSSPSGGPQETQYF. DNA for the CDR3: TGTGCCAGCAGCTCCCCCAGCGGGGGGCCCCAAGAGACCCAGTACTTC.